These 4 T cell receptor beta chains were all obtained from the same sample, sequenced in a study of blood T cell repertoires in COVID-19. Sequencing used immunoSEQ multiplex PCR; TCRdb keeps in-frame clones, though not all of them. Of roughly 250,000 clones in the sample, roughly 88% were seen once. What was sequenced was PBMCs or T cells enriched from blood (not recorded which). These TCRs come from a woman in her 40s who had been exposed to COVID-19.

The chain is built from TRBV5-4 and TRBJ2-5; 10 nucleotides agree with TRBD1. Germline trimming cut 2 bases from V and 3 bases from J; bases unmatched to any gene: 4. Germline CDR1 SGHNT, CDR2 YYREEE (reference sequence). CDR3 length: 15 residues. CDR3 region: CASSFRDRGEETQYF. CDR3 DNA: TGTGCCAGCAGCTTTCGGGACAGGGGTGAAGAGACCCAGTACTTC.

V usage is TRBV4-1 and J usage is TRBJ2-1, with D tentatively TRBD1 (5 bases). CDR1 is MGHRA, CDR2 YSYEKL, per germline. The CDR3 is 13 amino acids. V dropped 0 bases and J dropped 14 bases, with 14 bases sitting between them. The CDR3 coding sequence is TGCGCCAGCAGCCAAGATATGGCAGGGTGGGAGTTCTTC. Amino acids: CASSQDMAGWEFF.

The sample holds a few counts of this clone. The J gene is TRBJ2-1, the V gene TRBV3-1 (or the pseudogene TRBV3-2), with TRBD2 matching over 7 bases. Trimming cost V 2 bases and J 5 bases; bases outside gene matches: 3. CDR1 and CDR2 from the germline V gene are LGHDT and YNNKEL (reference sequence). There are 14 residues in the CDR3. CDR3 region: CASSQLADNNEQFF. The DNA of the CDR3 is TGTGCCAGCAGCCAACTAGCGGACAACAATGAGCAGTTCTTC.

The chain joins TRBV11-3 to TRBJ2-3; D perhaps matches TRBD2 (5 bases). Germline assignment: CDR1 SGHNT and CDR2 YENEEA. V dropped 6 bases and J dropped 1 base, with 14 bases sitting between them. The CDR3 runs 15 residues. The CDR3 is CASSSRGRGTDTQYF. The DNA of the CDR3 is TGTGCCAGCAGTAGCCGGGGAAGGGGCACAGATACGCAGTATTTT.